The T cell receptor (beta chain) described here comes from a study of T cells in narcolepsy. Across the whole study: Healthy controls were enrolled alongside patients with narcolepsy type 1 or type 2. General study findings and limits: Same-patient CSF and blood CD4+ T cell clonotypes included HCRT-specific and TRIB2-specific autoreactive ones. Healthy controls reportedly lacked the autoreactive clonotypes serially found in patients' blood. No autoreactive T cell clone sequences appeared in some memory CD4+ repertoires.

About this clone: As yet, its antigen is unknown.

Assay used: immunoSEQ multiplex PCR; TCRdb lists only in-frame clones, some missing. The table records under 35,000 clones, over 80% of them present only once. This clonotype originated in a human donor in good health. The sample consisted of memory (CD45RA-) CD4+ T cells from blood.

The CDR3 DNA sequence: TGTGCCAGTAGTACGCGGTCAGGGACAGCGACCTATGGCTACACCTTC. It encodes CASSTRSGTATYGYTF. V and J are TRBV19 and TRBJ1-2; 7 nucleotides align to TRBD1. V was pared by 4 bases and J by 4 bases, with 12 bases of the junction left unmatched. This CDR3 has 16 residues. In germline, CDR1 is LNHDA, CDR2 SQIVND (reference sequence). The entire variable domain, with the rest obtained from reference TRBV19 and TRBJ1-2, is as follows: DGGITQSPKYLFRKEGQNVTLSCEQNLNHDAMYWYRQDPGQGLRLIYYSQIVNDFQKGDIAEGYSVSREKKESFPLTVTSAQKNPTAFYLCASSTRSGTATYGYTFGSGTRLTVV.